The 27 T cell receptor beta chains presented below share a single source sample, sequenced in a study of T cell repertoires in cytomegalovirus infection (dated by TCRdb to the late 2010s). These reads were obtained on an Illumina HiSeq 1500. TCRdb reran the public reads through fastp at Q25 and MiXCR, keeping productive beta chains. Each CDR3 protein gets just one entry, which takes the most common genes and DNA from the rows behind it. This sample gives about 130,000 distinct CDR3 sequences in total; 24% of them show up just once. About 37% of the sample goes to the ten largest clones. The antigens of these receptors remain unknown. The source material was PBMCs, sequenced either directly or after in vitro stimulation (not recorded which). The receptors come from a human donor in good health (CMV status not recorded). Some clones in this sample may be carry-over from other donors' samples.

This chain links TRBV4-1 with TRBJ1-1; D may be TRBD1 (6 bases). The CDR3 extends over 14 amino acids. CDR1 MGHRA and CDR2 YSYEKL come from the germline V gene. The V gene lost 0 bases and the J gene lost 6 bases, with 11 bases spanning the gap. DNA for the CDR3: TGCGCCAGCAGCCAAGATGGGGGCAGCGCTGAAGCTTTCTTT. Translated: CASSQDGGSAEAFF.

This sequence joins TRBV20-1 and TRBJ2-1; D is possibly TRBD2 (6 bases). Germline V gene lookup returns CDR1 DFQATT and CDR2 SNEGSKA (reference sequence). Trimming stripped 3 bases from V and 5 bases from J, with 11 bases between. The CDR3 has 13 amino acids. The CDR3 here is CSASPTSHNEQFF. DNA for the CDR3: TGCAGTGCTAGTCCAACTAGCCACAATGAGCAGTTCTTC.

This clonotype was recorded a few times. The rearrangement uses TRBV15 and TRBJ2-5, with TRBD1 matching 9 bases. V shed 0 bases, J shed 1 base, and the junction held 0 bases outside the gene matches. The CDR3 runs 15 residues. Germline V CDR1 and CDR2: LNHNV, YYDKDF (reference sequence). This CDR3 reads CATSREGQGQETQYF. The CDR3 DNA follows: TGTGCCACCAGCAGAGAGGGACAGGGCCAAGAGACCCAGTACTTC.

The chain recombines TRBV29-1 with TRBJ2-1; 7 bases match TRBD1. CDR3 size: 17 residues. CDR1 is SQVTM, CDR2 ANQGSEA, per germline. Trimming removed 1 base from V and 8 bases from J; junction bases left unmatched: 17. This chain's CDR3 is CSVEVTLTGWFLDEQFF. In nucleotides, the CDR3 is TGCAGCGTTGAAGTCACCCTGACAGGGTGGTTTTTGGATGAGCAGTTCTTC.

The gene calls are TRBV6-2 or TRBV6-3 and TRBJ1-5, with no clear D. The CDR3 has 14 amino acids. V gave up 8 bases and J gave up 4 bases, with 15 bases separating them. CDR1 and CDR2 from the germline V gene are MNHEY and SVGEGT. The CDR3 is CASGEWTLNQPQHF. The CDR3 nucleotides are TGTGCCAGCGGCGAATGGACTCTTAATCAGCCCCAGCATTTT.

This clonotype has at least ten counts. The V gene is TRBV10-3, the J gene TRBJ2-5; D tentatively reads TRBD1 or TRBD2 (5 bases each). The CDR3 has 18 amino acids. V shed 0 bases and J shed 4 bases, with 21 bases lying between them. The germline V gene has CDR1 ENHRY and CDR2 SYGVKD. The CDR3 here is CAISESSLGGGPPETQYF. The CDR3, as DNA: TGTGCCATCAGTGAGTCGAGTTTGGGTGGGGGACCTCCAGAGACCCAGTACTTC.

This chain connects TRBV7-2 to TRBJ2-3, with 10 bases matching TRBD2. This CDR3 has 14 amino acids. The junction had 7 bases not matched to a gene; V was cut back by 7 bases and J by 6 bases. CDR1 and CDR2 from the germline V gene are SGHTA and FQGNSA. CDR3 region: CASKKAGGDDTQYF. CDR3 nucleotides: TGTGCCAGCAAAAAAGCGGGAGGGGACGATACGCAGTATTTT.

The rearrangement joins TRBV6-6 to TRBJ1-5, with 8 bases lining up with TRBD1. The J segment lost 0 bases and the V segment lost 2 bases, leaving 3 bases of the junction unmatched. The CDR3 is made up of 16 amino acids. Germline V gene sequence: CDR1 MNHNY, CDR2 SVGAGI (reference sequence). CDR3 region: CASSYGQGYSNQPQHF. The DNA for the CDR3 is TGTGCCAGCAGTTACGGACAGGGCTATAGCAATCAGCCCCAGCATTTT.

The table lists this clonotype with many counts. V gene TRBV5-4 combines with J gene TRBJ1-1; D is possibly TRBD1 (6 bases). The CDR3 contains 14 residues. Trimming took off 0 bases at V and 8 bases at J, with 14 bases between the two ends. Germline CDR1 reads SGHNT; CDR2 reads YYREEE (reference sequence). CDR3 DNA sequence: TGTGCCAGCAGCTTGGATTTGGACAGTCCCGAAGCTTTCTTT. Translating it yields CASSLDLDSPEAFF. The entire variable domain, with the rest obtained from reference TRBV5-4 and TRBJ1-1, is as follows: ETGVTQSPTHLIKTRGQQVTLRCSSQSGHNTVSWYQQALGQGPQFIFQYYREEENGRGNFPPRFSGLQFPNYSSELNVNALELDDSALYLCASSLDLDSPEAFFGQGTRLTVV.

The chain combines TRBV6-6 with TRBJ2-7; TRBD2 matches 7 bases. The V gene's germline CDR1 is MNHNY and CDR2 SVGAGI (reference sequence). The CDR3 runs to 15 residues. The V gene end was trimmed by 4 bases and the J gene end by 0 bases; junction bases not matched to a gene: 6. The CDR3 nucleotides read TGTGCCAGCAGTTTAAGCGGGGAGCTCTCCTACGAGCAGTACGTC. This gives the protein CASSLSGELSYEQYV.

V gene TRBV7-8 combines with J gene TRBJ2-7, with a tentative D call TRBD2 (6 bases). This CDR3 spans 15 amino acids. Between the trimmed V and J ends, which lost 1 base and 0 bases, there was a span of 10 bases. Per the germline V gene, CDR1 is SGHVS and CDR2 is FQNEAQ. CDR3 amino acids: CASSLELGGSYEQYF. As DNA, the CDR3 is TGTGCCAGCAGCTTAGAACTGGGGGGCTCCTACGAGCAGTACTTC.

This rearrangement joins TRBV19 to TRBJ1-1; D unclear. CDR1 and CDR2 from the germline V gene are LNHDA and SQIVND (reference sequence). The V gene lost 9 bases and the J gene lost 1 base, with 15 bases spanning the gap. CDR3 length: 14 residues. The CDR3 coding sequence is TGTGCCAGCAGGTCAGCTGCCAGGAACACTGAAGCTTTCTTT. Translation gives CASRSAARNTEAFF.

This clonotype was found a few times. The chain uses TRBV4-1 and TRBJ2-1; 8 positions agree with TRBD2. Trimming at V came to 0 bases and at J to 5 bases, leaving 3 bases not matched to a gene. The CDR3 sequence is 15 residues long. Looked up from germline, CDR1 is MGHRA and CDR2 is YSYEKL. CDR3 nucleotide sequence: TGCGCCAGCAGCCAAGACCTAGCGGGCGACAATGAGCAGTTCTTC. This gives the protein CASSQDLAGDNEQFF.

This rearrangement joins TRBV7-6 to TRBJ2-7; TRBD2 matches 8 bases. V was pared by 1 base and J by 7 bases, with 9 bases of the junction left unmatched. Germline V lookup: CDR1 SGHVS, CDR2 FNYEAQ. The CDR3 is made up of 15 amino acids. The CDR3 bases are TGTGCCAGCAGCTTAGACGGGAGGGCCTGGTATGAGCAGTACGTC. Translation gives CASSLDGRAWYEQYV.

The table lists this clonotype with a few counts. The chain has TRBV11-2 and TRBJ1-1; no definite D call. V lost 5 bases to trimming and J lost 6 bases, with 19 bases between them. CDR1 SGHAT and CDR2 FQNNGV come from the germline V gene. CDR3 length equals 15 residues. CDR3 loop: CASSPVEGGWSEAFF. CDR3 nucleotides: TGTGCCAGCAGCCCCGTCGAGGGCGGGTGGTCTGAAGCTTTCTTT.

The chain employs TRBV29-1 and TRBJ2-1; D remains unclear. Germline V gene sequence: CDR1 SQVTM, CDR2 ANQGSEA. The CDR3 spans 12 residues. Trimming pared 7 bases from V and 7 bases from J, leaving 14 bases between. The CDR3 DNA reads TGCAGCGCCCCGGTCAGGCGGAATGAGCAGTTCTTC. It yields the protein CSAPVRRNEQFF.

CDR3 amino acids: CASRGGGQGFSGTEAFF. The CDR3, as DNA: TGTGCCAGCAGAGGCGGGGGACAGGGGTTTAGCGGCACTGAAGCTTTCTTT. This chain uses TRBV28 with TRBJ1-1; TRBD1 matches 10 bases. CDR1 and CDR2 from the germline V gene are MDHEN and SYDVKM. The CDR3 is made up of 17 amino acids. Losses at the gene ends were 6 bases for V and 4 bases for J; bases not matched to a gene: 14. Combining the CDR3 with reference TRBV28 and TRBJ1-1 gives the whole variable domain DVKVTQSSRYLVKRTGEKVFLECVQDMDHENMFWYRQDPGLGLRLIYFSYDVKMKEKGDIPEGYSVSREKKERFSLILESASTNQTSMYLCASRGGGQGFSGTEAFFGQGTRLTVV.

The chain combines TRBV19 with TRBJ1-5; D gene unclear. Germline CDR1 is LNHDA and CDR2 is SQIVND (reference sequence). V lost 3 bases, J lost 9 bases, and 9 bases lay in between. The length of the CDR3 is 12 residues. The CDR3 sequence: CASSISTGPQHF. DNA for the CDR3: TGTGCCAGTAGTATCAGTACGGGGCCCCAGCATTTT. The full variable domain, rest sourced from reference TRBV19 and TRBJ1-5, is DGGITQSPKYLFRKEGQNVTLSCEQNLNHDAMYWYRQDPGQGLRLIYYSQIVNDFQKGDIAEGYSVSREKKESFPLTVTSAQKNPTAFYLCASSISTGPQHFGDGTRLSIL.

This clonotype was counted many times. This chain links TRBV25-1 with TRBJ1-2; tentatively, D is TRBD1 (5 bases). The CDR3 is 16 residues long. Trimming left V 4 bases short and J 2 bases short, with 17 bases between. Germline V CDR1 and CDR2: MGHDK, SYGVNS. The CDR3 reads CASSVVSTRGNYGYTF. CDR3 in DNA: TGTGCCAGCAGTGTGGTTTCCACACGGGGGAACTATGGCTACACCTTC.

This clonotype was counted a few times. This chain joins TRBV5-5 and TRBJ1-5; D is unresolved. The germline gives CDR1 SGHKS, CDR2 YYEKEE (reference sequence). The CDR3 covers 13 residues. The V gene lost 0 bases and the J gene lost 5 bases, with 6 bases spanning the gap. For the CDR3, the DNA is TGTGCCAGCAGCTTGGCCCGCGATCAGCCCCAGCATTTT. It encodes CASSLARDQPQHF.

This clonotype was observed a handful of times. The J gene is TRBJ2-1, the V gene TRBV7-2; 9 bases are a match to TRBD2. Germline lookup yields CDR1 SGHTA and CDR2 FQGNSA. V shed 3 bases and J 4 bases; nucleotides not matched to a gene: 4. The CDR3 totals 15 residues. The CDR3 region has the DNA TGTGCCAGCAGCTTGGGTAGCGGGAGATACAATGAGCAGTTCTTC. This gives the protein CASSLGSGRYNEQFF.

This clonotype was counted many times. The chain has TRBV7-2 and TRBJ1-4, with TRBD1 as a possible D gene (6 bases). Germline CDR1 is SGHTA and CDR2 is FQGNSA. The CDR3 covers 16 residues. The germline V and J ends were trimmed by 5 bases and 4 bases, with 17 bases remaining between them. The CDR3 nucleotides read TGTGCCAGCAGCCAGCGTACGGGAGGGGGTAATGAAAAACTGTTTTTT. Its translation is CASSQRTGGGNEKLFF.

The chain carries TRBV18 and TRBJ2-5, with D tentatively TRBD1 or TRBD2 (5 bases each). The CDR3 is made up of 17 amino acids. Deletions cut 4 bases from V and 4 bases from J, with 22 bases between. CDR1 is KGHSH, CDR2 LQKENI, per germline. Written as DNA, the CDR3 is TGTGCCAGCTCACTAACTACCGGGACCCTCAGCGGAGAGACCCAGTACTTC. Its translation: CASSLTTGTLSGETQYF.

This clonotype was seen more than once but under ten times. The chain links TRBV3-1 to TRBJ2-3, with D uncertain. CDR3 size: 11 residues. Germline V gene sequence: CDR1 LGHDT, CDR2 YNNKEL (reference sequence). V gave up 0 bases and J gave up 5 bases, with 0 bases separating them. Here the CDR3 reads CASSQEDTQYF. CDR3 sequence (DNA): TGTGCCAGCAGCCAAGAAGATACGCAGTATTTT.

The J gene is TRBJ2-7, the V gene TRBV20-1; TRBD2 matches at 8 bases. Germline CDR1 reads DFQATT; CDR2 reads SNEGSKA (reference sequence). The CDR3 spans 16 residues. Trimming cost V 2 bases and J 3 bases; bases outside gene matches: 12. CDR3 sequence reads: CSARPVTSGRLYEQYF. The CDR3 region has the DNA TGCAGTGCTAGACCTGTAACTAGCGGAAGACTCTACGAGCAGTACTTC.

This clonotype was detected only a few times. The chain is built from TRBV28 and TRBJ2-6; D uncertain. This CDR3 is 17 amino acids long. With 1 base removed from V and 0 bases from J, the gap between germline ends came to 10 bases. Germline CDR1 MDHEN, CDR2 SYDVKM. As DNA, the CDR3 is TGTGCCAGCAGTTTATCTCCCAGAATCTCTGGGGCCAACGTCCTGACTTTC. It yields the protein CASSLSPRISGANVLTF.

J is TRBJ1-2 and V is TRBV5-1; the D gene is possibly TRBD1 (5 bases). V was clipped by 7 bases and J by 4 bases, with 14 bases between them. This CDR3 contains 13 residues. Germline CDR1 reads SGHRS; CDR2 reads YFSETQ. As DNA, the CDR3 is TGCGCCAGCGCCCCCTCAGGGATCTATGGCTACACCTTC. It codes for CASAPSGIYGYTF.